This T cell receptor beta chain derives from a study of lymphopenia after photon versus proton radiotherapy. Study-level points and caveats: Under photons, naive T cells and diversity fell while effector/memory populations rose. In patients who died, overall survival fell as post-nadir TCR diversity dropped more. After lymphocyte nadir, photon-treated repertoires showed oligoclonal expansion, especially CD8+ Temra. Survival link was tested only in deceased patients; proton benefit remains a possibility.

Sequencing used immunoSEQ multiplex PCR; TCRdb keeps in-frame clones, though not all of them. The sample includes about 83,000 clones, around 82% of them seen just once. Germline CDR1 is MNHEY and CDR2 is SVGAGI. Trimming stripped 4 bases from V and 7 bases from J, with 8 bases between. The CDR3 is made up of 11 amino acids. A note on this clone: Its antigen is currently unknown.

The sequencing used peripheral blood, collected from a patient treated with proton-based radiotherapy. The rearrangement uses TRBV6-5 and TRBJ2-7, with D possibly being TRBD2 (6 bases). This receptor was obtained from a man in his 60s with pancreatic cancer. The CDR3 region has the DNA TGTGCCAGCAGTTCGGGACTTGAGCAGTACTTC. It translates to CASSSGLEQYF.